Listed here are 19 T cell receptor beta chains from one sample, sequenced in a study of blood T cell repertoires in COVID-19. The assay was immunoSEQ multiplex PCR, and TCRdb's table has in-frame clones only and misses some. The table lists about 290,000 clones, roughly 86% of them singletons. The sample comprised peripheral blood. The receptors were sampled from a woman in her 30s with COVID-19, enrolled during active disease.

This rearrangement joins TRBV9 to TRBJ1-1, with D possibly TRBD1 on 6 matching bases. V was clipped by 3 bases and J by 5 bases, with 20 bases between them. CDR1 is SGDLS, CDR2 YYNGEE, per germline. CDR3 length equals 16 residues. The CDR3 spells CASSGLTGTHGTEAFF. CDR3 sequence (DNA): TGTGCCAGCAGCGGCCTCACAGGGACCCATGGAACTGAAGCTTTCTTT.

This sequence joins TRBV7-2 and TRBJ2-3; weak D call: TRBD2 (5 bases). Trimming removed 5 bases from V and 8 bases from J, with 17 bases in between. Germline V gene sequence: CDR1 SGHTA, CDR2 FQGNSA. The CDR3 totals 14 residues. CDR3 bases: TGTGCCAGCAGCGACGGACTCCCCCCCAGTACGCAGTATTTT. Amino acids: CASSDGLPPSTQYF. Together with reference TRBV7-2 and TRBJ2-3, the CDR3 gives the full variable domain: GAGVSQSPSNKVTEKGKDVELRCDPISGHTALYWYRQSLGQGLEFLIYFQGNSAPDKSGLPSDRFSAERTGGSVSTLTIQRTQQEDSAVYLCASSDGLPPSTQYFGPGTRLTVL.

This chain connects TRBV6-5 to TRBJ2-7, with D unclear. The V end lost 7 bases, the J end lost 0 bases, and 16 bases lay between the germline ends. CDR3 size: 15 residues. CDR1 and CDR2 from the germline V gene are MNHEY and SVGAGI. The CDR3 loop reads CASTPNRPASYEQYF. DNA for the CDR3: TGTGCCAGCACCCCTAACCGTCCTGCCTCCTACGAGCAGTACTTC.

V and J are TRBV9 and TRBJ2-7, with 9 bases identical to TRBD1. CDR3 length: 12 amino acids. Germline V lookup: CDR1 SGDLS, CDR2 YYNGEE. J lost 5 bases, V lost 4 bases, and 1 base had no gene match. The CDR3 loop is CASSRDRDEQYF. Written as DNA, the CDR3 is TGTGCCAGCAGCCGGGACAGGGACGAGCAGTACTTC.

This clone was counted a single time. The CDR3 DNA sequence: TGTGCCAGCAGTGAGGGGGCTAGCGGGGTTGCCGGGGAGCTGTTTTTT. This codes for CASSEGASGVAGELFF. This chain connects TRBV2 to TRBJ2-2; 9 bases align to TRBD2. The CDR3 consists of 16 residues. The trim removed 3 bases at V and 6 bases at J, leaving 8 bases unmatched. Germline V gives CDR1 SNHLY, CDR2 FYNNEI. Full variable domain (remainder filled in from reference TRBV2 and TRBJ2-2): EPEVTQTPSHQVTQMGQEVILRCVPISNHLYFYWYRQILGQKVEFLVSFYNNEISEKSEIFDDQFSVERPDGSNFTLKIRSTKLEDSAMYFCASSEGASGVAGELFFGEGSRLTVL.

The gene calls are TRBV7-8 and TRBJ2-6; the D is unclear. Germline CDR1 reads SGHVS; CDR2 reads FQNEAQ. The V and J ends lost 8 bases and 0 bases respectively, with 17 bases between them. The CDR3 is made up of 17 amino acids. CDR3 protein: CASPVAHATSGANVLTF. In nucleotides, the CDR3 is TGTGCCAGCCCCGTAGCCCACGCCACCTCTGGGGCCAACGTCCTGACTTTC.

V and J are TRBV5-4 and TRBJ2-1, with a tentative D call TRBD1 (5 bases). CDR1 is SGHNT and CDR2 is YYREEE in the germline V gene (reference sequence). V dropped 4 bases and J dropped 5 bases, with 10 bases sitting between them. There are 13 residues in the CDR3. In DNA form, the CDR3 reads TGTGCCAGCAGCGTCGACAGAAACAATGAGCAGTTCTTC. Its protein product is CASSVDRNNEQFF.

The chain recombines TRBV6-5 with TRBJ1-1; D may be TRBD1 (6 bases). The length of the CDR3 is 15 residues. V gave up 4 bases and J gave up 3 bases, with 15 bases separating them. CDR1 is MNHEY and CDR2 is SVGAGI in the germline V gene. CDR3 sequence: CASSFNRAGDTEAFF. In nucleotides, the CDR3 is TGTGCCAGCAGTTTTAACAGGGCGGGGGACACTGAAGCTTTCTTT.

The CDR3 nucleotides are TGTGCCAGCAGTGCACAGACGTATGGCTACACCTTC. It encodes CASSAQTYGYTF. The chain employs TRBV2 and TRBJ1-2; the D is unclear. This CDR3 region has 12 residues. Trimming left V 4 bases short and J 5 bases short, with 8 bases between. Germline V gene data show CDR1 as SNHLY and CDR2 as FYNNEI.

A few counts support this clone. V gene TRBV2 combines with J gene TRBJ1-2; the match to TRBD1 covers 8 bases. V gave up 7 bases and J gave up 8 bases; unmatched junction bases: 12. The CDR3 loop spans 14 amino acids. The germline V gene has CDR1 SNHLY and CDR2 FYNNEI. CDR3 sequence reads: CASKSADRARGYTF. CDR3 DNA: TGTGCCAGCAAGAGTGCGGACAGGGCGAGGGGCTACACCTTC.

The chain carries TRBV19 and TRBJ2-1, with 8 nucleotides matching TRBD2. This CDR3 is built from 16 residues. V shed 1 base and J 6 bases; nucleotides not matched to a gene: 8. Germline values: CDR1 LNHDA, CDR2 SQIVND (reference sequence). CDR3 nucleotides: TGTGCCAGTAGTATAGCCGGGGCGGGGGGTGTCAATGAGCAGTTCTTC. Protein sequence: CASSIAGAGGVNEQFF.

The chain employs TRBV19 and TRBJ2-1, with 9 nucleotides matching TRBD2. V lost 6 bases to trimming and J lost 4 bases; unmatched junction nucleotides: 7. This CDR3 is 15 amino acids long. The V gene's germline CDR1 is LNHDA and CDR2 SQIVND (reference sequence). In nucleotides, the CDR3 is TGTGCCAGTAGCCCTCCCAGCGGGGGGTACAATGAGCAGTTCTTC. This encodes CASSPPSGGYNEQFF.

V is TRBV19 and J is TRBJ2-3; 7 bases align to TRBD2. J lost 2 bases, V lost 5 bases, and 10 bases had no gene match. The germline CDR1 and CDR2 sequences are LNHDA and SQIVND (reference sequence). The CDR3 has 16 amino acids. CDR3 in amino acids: CASSAAGRLSTDTQYF. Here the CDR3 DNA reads TGTGCCAGTAGTGCAGCGGGACGGCTATCCACAGATACGCAGTATTTT.

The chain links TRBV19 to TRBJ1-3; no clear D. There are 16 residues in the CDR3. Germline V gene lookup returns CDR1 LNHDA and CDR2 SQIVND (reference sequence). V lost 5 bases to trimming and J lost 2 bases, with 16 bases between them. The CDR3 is CASSLKLRVPGNTIYF. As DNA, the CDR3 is TGTGCCAGTAGTTTAAAGTTAAGAGTACCTGGAAACACCATATATTTT.

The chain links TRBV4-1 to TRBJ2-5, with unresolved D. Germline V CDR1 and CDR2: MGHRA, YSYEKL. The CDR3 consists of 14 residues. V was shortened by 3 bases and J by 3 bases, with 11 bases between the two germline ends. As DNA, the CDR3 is TGCGCCAGCAGCCACCCGACTCGGAAAGAGACCCAGTACTTC. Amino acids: CASSHPTRKETQYF.

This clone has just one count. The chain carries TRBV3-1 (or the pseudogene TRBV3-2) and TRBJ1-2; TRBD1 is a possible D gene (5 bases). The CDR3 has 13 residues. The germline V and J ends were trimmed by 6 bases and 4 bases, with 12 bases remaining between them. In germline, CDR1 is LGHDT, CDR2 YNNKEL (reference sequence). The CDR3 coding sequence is TGTGCCAGCAGTCCAGGGTTCGGCTATGGCTACACCTTC. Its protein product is CASSPGFGYGYTF.

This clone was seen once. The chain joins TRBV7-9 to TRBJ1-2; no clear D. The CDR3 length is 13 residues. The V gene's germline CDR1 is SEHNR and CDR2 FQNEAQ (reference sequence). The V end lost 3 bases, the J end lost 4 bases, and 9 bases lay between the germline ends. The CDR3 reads CASSFQALYGYTF. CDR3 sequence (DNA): TGTGCCAGCAGCTTCCAGGCTCTCTATGGCTACACCTTC.

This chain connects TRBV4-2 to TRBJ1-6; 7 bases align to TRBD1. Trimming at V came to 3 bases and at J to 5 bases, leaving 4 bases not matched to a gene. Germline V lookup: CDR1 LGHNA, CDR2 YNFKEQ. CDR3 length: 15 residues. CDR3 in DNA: TGTGCCAGCAGCCAGGAGCAGGGGGATAATTCACCCCTCCACTTT. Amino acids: CASSQEQGDNSPLHF.

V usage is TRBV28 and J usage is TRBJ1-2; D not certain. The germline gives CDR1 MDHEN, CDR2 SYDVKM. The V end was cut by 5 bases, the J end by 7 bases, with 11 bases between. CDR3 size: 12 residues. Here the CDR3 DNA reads TGTGCCAGCAGTATAGGAGTGGGTGGCTACACCTTC. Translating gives CASSIGVGGYTF.